This T cell receptor (beta chain) was sequenced in a study of blood T cell repertoires in COVID-19. Study-level information: Samples of COVID-19 (acute and convalescent) were obtained from the United States, Italy and Spain. Sources were T cells, B-cell-depleted T cells, or PBMCs; the material itself was cDNA or gDNA.

Per the authors' pipeline: Estimation of nucleated cell counts was performed using reference gene primer amplification. The repertoire was sequenced with immunoSEQ multiplex PCR; TCRdb's copy has only in-frame clones and lacks some. Clonal size and the V and J genes are those of that table, whereas D and trimming came from the DNA. The data contain about 42,000 clones, about 88% of them singletons. V gave up 4 bases and J gave up 0 bases, with 12 bases separating them. Germline V gene sequence: CDR1 LGHDT, CDR2 YNNKEL (reference sequence). This CDR3 is 15 amino acids long. This rearrangement joins TRBV3-1 (or the pseudogene TRBV3-2) to TRBJ1-1; D is undetermined. The sequenced material came from peripheral blood. The sequence was collected from a human donor in a cohort sampled during active COVID-19. The CDR3 coding sequence is TGTGCCAGCAGCCCCTGGACGGGGTTGAACACTGAAGCTTTCTTT. Translation gives CASSPWTGLNTEAFF.